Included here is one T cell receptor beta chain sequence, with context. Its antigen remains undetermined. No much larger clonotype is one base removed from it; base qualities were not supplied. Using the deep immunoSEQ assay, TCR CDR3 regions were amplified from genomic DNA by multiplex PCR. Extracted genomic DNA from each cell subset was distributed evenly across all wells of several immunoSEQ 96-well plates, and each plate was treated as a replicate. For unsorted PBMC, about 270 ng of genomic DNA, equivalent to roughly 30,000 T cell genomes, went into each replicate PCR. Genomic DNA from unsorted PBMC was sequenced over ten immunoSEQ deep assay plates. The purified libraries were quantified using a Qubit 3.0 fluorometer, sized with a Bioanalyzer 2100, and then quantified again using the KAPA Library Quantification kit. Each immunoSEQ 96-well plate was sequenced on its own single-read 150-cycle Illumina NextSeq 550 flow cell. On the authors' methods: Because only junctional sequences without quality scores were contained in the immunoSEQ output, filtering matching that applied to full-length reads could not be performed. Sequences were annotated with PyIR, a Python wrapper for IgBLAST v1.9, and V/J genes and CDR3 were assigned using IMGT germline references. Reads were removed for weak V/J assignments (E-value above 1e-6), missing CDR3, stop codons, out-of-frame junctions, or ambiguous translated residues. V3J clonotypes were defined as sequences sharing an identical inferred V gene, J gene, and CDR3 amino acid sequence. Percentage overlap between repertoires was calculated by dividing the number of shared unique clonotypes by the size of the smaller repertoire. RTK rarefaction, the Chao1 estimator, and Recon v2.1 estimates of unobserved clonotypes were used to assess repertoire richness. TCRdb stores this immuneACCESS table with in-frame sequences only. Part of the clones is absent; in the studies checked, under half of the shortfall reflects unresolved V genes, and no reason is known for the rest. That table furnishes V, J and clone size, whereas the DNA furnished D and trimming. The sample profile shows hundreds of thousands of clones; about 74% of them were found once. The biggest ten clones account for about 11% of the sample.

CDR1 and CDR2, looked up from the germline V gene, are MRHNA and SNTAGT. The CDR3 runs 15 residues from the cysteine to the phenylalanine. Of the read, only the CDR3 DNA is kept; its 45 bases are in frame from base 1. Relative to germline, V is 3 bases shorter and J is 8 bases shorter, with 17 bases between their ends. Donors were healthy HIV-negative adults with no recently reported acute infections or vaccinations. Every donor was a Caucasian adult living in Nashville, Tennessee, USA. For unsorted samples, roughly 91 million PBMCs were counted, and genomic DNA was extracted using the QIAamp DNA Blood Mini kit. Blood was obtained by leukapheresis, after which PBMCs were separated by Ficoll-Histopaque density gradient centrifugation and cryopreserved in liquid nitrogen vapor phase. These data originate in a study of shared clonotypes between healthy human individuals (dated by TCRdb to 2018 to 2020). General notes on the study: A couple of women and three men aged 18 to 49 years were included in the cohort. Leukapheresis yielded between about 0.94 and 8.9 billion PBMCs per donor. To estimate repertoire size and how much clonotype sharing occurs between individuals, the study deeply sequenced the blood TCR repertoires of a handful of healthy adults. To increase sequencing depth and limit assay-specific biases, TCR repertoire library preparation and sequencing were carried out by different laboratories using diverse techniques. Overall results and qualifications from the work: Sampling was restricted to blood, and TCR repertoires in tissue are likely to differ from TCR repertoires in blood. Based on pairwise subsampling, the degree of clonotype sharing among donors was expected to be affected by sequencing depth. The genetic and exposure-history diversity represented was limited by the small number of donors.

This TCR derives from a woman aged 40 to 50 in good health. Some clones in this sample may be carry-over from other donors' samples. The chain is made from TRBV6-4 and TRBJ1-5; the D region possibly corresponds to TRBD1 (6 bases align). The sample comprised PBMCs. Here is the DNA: TGTGCCAGCAGTGAGTCCGGGACACGCGGGGAGCCCCAGCATTTT. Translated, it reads CASSESGTRGEPQHF.